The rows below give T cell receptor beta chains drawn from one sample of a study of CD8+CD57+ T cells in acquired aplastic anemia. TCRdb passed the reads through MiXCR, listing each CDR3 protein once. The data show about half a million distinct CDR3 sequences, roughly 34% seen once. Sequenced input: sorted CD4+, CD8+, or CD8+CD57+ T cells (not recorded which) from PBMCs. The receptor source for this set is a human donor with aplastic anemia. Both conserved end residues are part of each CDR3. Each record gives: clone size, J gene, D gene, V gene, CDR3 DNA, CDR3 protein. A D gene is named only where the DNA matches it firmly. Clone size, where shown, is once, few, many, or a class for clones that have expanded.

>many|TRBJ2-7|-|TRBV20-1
TGCAGTGCTAGAGATGCGGGGATGGGTAACTACGAGCAGTACTTC
CSARDAGMGNYEQYF
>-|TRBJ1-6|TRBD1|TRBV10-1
TGCGCCAGCAGTGGTGGACAGGCCCCTTTCTATAATTCACCCCTCCACTTT
CASSGGQAPFYNSPLHF
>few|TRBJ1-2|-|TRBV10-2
TGTGCCAGCAGTTACGGAATAGCTTTGGGGTTTAACTATGGCTACACCTTC
CASSYGIALGFNYGYTF
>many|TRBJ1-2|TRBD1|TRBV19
TGTGCCAGTAGTATCGGTACCGGGACAGAGAGGTACTATGGCTACACCTTC
CASSIGTGTERYYGYTF
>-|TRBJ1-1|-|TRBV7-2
TGTGCCAGCAGCTTAGTTGCTCGCGGCACTGAAGCTTTCTTT
CASSLVARGTEAFF
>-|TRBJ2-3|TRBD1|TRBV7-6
TGTGCCAGCAGCTTAGGGGCAGGGGGCACCGCAGATACGCAGTATTTT
CASSLGAGGTADTQYF
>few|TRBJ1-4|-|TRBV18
TGTGCCAGCTCACCCGGCGATGGGATCGGGTTTTTT
CASSPGDGIGFF
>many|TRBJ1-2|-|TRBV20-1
TGCAGTGCTAGAGTGCCAGGAGACTATGGCTACACCTTC
CSARVPGDYGYTF
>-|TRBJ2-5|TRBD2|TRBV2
TGTGCCAGCAGGGAGCGAGGCAGCGGGGGTAAAAAGACCCAGTACTTC
CASRERGSGGKKTQYF
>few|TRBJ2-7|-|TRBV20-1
TGCAGTGCCAGCAGAGATGACGGAACCTACGAGCAGTACTTC
CSASRDDGTYEQYF
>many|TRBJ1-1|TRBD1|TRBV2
TGTGCCAAACAGGGACAGGGGGCCGGCACTGAAGCTTTCTTT
CAKQGQGAGTEAFF
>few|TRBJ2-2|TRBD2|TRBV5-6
TGTGCCAGCAGCCGGACGGGGGGTTTGATCGGGGAGCTGTTTTTT
CASSRTGGLIGELFF
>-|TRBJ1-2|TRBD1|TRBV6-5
TGTGCCAGCAGTTACTCGAGGACAGGGTTTAATGGCTACACCTTC
CASSYSRTGFNGYTF
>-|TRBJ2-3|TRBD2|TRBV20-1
TGCAGTGCGACCACTAGCGAACACACAGATACGCAGTATTTT
CSATTSEHTDTQYF
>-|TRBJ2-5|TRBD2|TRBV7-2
TGTGCCAGCAGCTTGACTAGCGGGACCCAGTACTTC
CASSLTSGTQYF
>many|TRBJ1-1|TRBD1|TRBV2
TGTGCCAGCAGTGGACAGGGGTTGGCCAACACTGAAGCTTTCTTT
CASSGQGLANTEAFF
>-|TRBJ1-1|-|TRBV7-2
TGTGCCAGCACCATACCCTTGGGATTGGGTACTGAAGCTTTCTTT
CASTIPLGLGTEAFF
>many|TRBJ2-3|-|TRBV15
TGTGCCACCAGCAGAGATCCACCAGATACGCAGTATTTT
CATSRDPPDTQYF
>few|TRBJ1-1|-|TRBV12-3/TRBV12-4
TGTGCCAGCCCCGCCTACGTGGGGAGTACTGAAGCTTTCTTT
CASPAYVGSTEAFF
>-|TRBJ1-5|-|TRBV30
TGTGCCTGGAGTGAAGGGTCGGTTAGCAATCAGCCCCAGCATTTT
CAWSEGSVSNQPQHF
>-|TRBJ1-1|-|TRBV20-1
TGCAGTGCGTTACCGGGGACGGCGAACACTGAAGCTTTCTTT
CSALPGTANTEAFF
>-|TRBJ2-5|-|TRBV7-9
TGTGCCAGCAGATCCGGGGCTGAAGAGACCCAGTACTTC
CASRSGAEETQYF
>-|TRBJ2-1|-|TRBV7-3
TGTGCCAGCAGCTTAACTTTTAGAGTGGGACGTCAAGTAGATGAGCAGTTCTTC
CASSLTFRVGRQVDEQFF
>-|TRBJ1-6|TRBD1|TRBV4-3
TGCGCCAGCAGCCAGACGGGACAGGTTTATAATTCACCCCTCCACTTT
CASSQTGQVYNSPLHF
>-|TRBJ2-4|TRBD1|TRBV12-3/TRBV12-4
TGTGCCAGCGGAGCCAACAGGGGGCAAACCAAAAACATTCAGTACTTC
CASGANRGQTKNIQYF
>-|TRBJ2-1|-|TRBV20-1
TGCAGTGCTTTGATGAAAAGCTCCTACAATGAGCAGTTCTTC
CSALMKSSYNEQFF
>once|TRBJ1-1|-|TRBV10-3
TGTGCCATCAGTGACAGGAGTGGCACTGAAGCTTTCTTT
CAISDRSGTEAFF
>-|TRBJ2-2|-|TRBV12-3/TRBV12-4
TGTGCCAGCAGTTTCCGATGGGACACCGGGGAGCTGTTTTTT
CASSFRWDTGELFF
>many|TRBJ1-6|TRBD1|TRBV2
TGTGCCAGCACCAGCGGGACAGCGGTTTCCCTCCACTTT
CASTSGTAVSLHF
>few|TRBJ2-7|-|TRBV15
TGTGCCACCAGCAGAGAGGCCCTTTACGAGCAGGACTTC
CATSREALYEQDF
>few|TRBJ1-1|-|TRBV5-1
TGCGCCAGCAGCATTGGACGGGCGGACACTGAAGCTTTCTTT
CASSIGRADTEAFF
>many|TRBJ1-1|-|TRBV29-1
TGCAGCGTTGAAGATGTTGGGGGAGCTTTCTTT
CSVEDVGGAFF
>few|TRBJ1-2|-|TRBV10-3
TGTGCCATCAGTGAGTCGAAGACCCCATATGGCTACACCTTC
CAISESKTPYGYTF
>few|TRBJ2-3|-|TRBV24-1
TGTGCCACCAGTGATAAAGGGGGGTGGTTCTCAGATACGCAGTATTTT
CATSDKGGWFSDTQYF
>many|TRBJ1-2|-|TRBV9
TGTGCCAGCAGCGTAACCCCAGGGCGGCTTGGCTATGGCTACACCTTC
CASSVTPGRLGYGYTF
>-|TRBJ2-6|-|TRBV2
TGTGCCAGCAGTGAAGCAAAAGGGGCCAACGTCCTGACTTTC
CASSEAKGANVLTF
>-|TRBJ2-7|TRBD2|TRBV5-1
TGCGCCAGCAGCCCGGGGAGACGGGGGGGCGTCCACGAGCAGTACTTC
CASSPGRRGGVHEQYF
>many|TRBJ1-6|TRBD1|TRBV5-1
TGCGCCAGCAGCTTGGGGACAGGGACTAATTCACCCCTCCACTTT
CASSLGTGTNSPLHF
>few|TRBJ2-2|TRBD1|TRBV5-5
TGTGCCAGCAGCGGACAGGGCGCGAACACCGGGGAGCTGTTTTTT
CASSGQGANTGELFF
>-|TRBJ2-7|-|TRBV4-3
TGCGCCAGCAGCCCAGAAGTCGGGGGCGATATGCAGCAGTACTTC
CASSPEVGGDMQQYF
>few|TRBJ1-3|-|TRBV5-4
TGTGCCAGCAGCTTAGGCAGTTCCTCTGGAAACACCATATATTTT
CASSLGSSSGNTIYF
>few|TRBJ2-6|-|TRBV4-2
TGTGCCAGCAGCCAAGATCTCCTGGGGACTGGGGCCAACGTCCTGACTTTC
CASSQDLLGTGANVLTF
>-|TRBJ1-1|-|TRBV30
TGTGCCTGGAGTGCCGTTGTCACTGAAGCTTTCTTT
CAWSAVVTEAFF
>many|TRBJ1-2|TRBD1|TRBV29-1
TGCAGCGTTTTCGGACAGGGGGTTGGCTACACCTTC
CSVFGQGVGYTF
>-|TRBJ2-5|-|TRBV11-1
TGTGCCAGCAGCTTAAAGGGCCTAGCTGAAGAGACCCAGTACTTC
CASSLKGLAEETQYF
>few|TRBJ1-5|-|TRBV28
TGTGCCAGCAGTTGGAGTTCATCGGGTCAGCCCCAGCATTTT
CASSWSSSGQPQHF
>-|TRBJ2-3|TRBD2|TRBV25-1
TGTGCCAGCAGTTTAGCGGGAACGGGCGGCCTCACAGATACGCAGTATTTT
CASSLAGTGGLTDTQYF
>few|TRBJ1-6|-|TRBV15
TGTGCCACCAGCAGAGATTCATCCCTCCACTTT
CATSRDSSLHF
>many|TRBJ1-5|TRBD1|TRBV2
TGTGCCAGCAGCCGGACGGCAGGGGGTGGCAATCAGCCCCAGCATTTT
CASSRTAGGGNQPQHF
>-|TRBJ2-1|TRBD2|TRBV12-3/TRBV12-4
TGTGCCAGCAGTAGACTAGCGGGTTTCGATGAGCAGTTCTTC
CASSRLAGFDEQFF
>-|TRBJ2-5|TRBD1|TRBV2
TGTGCCAGCAATCGACAGGGTGTGCCTCAAGAGACCCAGTACTTC
CASNRQGVPQETQYF
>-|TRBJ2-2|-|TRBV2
TGTGCCAGCTTGTTCTACAGGGCCGGGGAGCTGTTTTTT
CASLFYRAGELFF
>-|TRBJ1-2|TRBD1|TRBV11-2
TGTGCCAGCAGCCCTGGACAGGGGGTTGGCTACACCTTC
CASSPGQGVGYTF
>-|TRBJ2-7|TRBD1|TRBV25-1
TGTGCCAGCAGTAGACAGGGTTCCTACGAGCAGTGCTTC
CASSRQGSYEQCF